The 9 T cell receptor beta chains below all came from one sample that was sequenced in a study of blood T cell repertoires in COVID-19. The method was immunoSEQ multiplex PCR; TCRdb's version includes in-frame clones alone and lacks a portion of them. The sample has more than 200,000 clones, 65% to 85% seen once. The specimen was peripheral blood. The receptors here all came from a middle-aged woman with active or convalescent COVID-19.

Regarding this clone: Other DNA sequences in this specimen translate into the identical CDR3. V gene TRBV7-9 combines with J gene TRBJ2-2; 8 positions agree with TRBD1. CDR1 is SEHNR and CDR2 is FQNEAQ in the germline V gene (reference sequence). The CDR3 covers 13 residues. The ends lost 6 bases at V and 4 bases at J; junction bases unmatched: 1. Here the CDR3 DNA reads TGTGCCAGCAGGGGACAGGCCACCGGGGAGCTGTTTTTT. It specifies CASRGQATGELFF.

J is TRBJ1-1 and V is TRBV9, with 7 bases that match TRBD1. Germline assignment: CDR1 SGDLS and CDR2 YYNGEE. V gave up 3 bases and J gave up 13 bases; unmatched junction bases: 9. The CDR3 has 12 residues. The CDR3 is CASSAYRGVLFF. The CDR3 DNA is TGTGCCAGCAGCGCCTACAGGGGTGTTCTTTTCTTT.

The chain uses TRBV4-2 and TRBJ1-1; 9 positions match TRBD1. In germline, CDR1 is LGHNA, CDR2 YNFKEQ. The junction had 7 bases not matched to a gene; V was cut back by 2 bases and J by 3 bases. CDR3 length equals 16 residues. CDR3 nucleotide sequence: TGTGCCAGCAGCCAACTTACAGGGGGCGGGGACACTGAAGCTTTCTTT. Its protein is CASSQLTGGGDTEAFF.

This CDR3 reads CASRGTGYNTEAFF. CDR3 bases: TGTGCCAGCAGGGGTACAGGGTACAACACTGAAGCTTTCTTT. The genes are TRBV3-1 (or the pseudogene TRBV3-2) and TRBJ1-1; perhaps TRBD1 as D (6 bases). CDR3 length: 14 amino acids. In germline, CDR1 is LGHDT, CDR2 YNNKEL (reference sequence). The V gene lost 6 bases and the J gene lost 2 bases, with 13 bases spanning the gap.

The gene calls are TRBV2 and TRBJ1-5, with 11 bases fitting TRBD1. The germline V gene has CDR1 SNHLY and CDR2 FYNNEI. The V and J ends lost 4 bases and 5 bases, in that order; junction bases with no gene match: 7. This CDR3 comprises 16 residues. The DNA for the CDR3 is TGTGCCAGCAGTGCGGGACAGGGGGTTCATGATCAGCCCCAGCATTTT. Translated: CASSAGQGVHDQPQHF.

V gene TRBV6-5 combines with J gene TRBJ1-5; D is possibly TRBD1 (5 bases). The CDR3 has 13 amino acids. CDR1 is MNHEY, CDR2 SVGAGI, per germline. Trimming took off 6 bases at V and 7 bases at J, with 13 bases between the two ends. CDR3 sequence reads: CASSRRVLQPQHF. The CDR3 bases are TGTGCCAGCAGCCGCAGGGTTCTCCAGCCCCAGCATTTT.

This chain links TRBV4-1 with TRBJ2-7; 7 bases map to TRBD1. Germline lookup yields CDR1 MGHRA and CDR2 YSYEKL. V dropped 0 bases and J dropped 8; count of bases not matched to a gene: 16. The CDR3 is made up of 17 amino acids. The DNA for the CDR3 is TGCGCCAGCAGCCAAGACCCCCCGACAGGGTCCTACGGGAAGCAGTACTTC. This codes for CASSQDPPTGSYGKQYF.

This clone was seen just once. Other DNA variants within this sample encode the same CDR3. The chain recombines TRBV2 with TRBJ1-2, with no clear D. CDR1 and CDR2 from the germline V gene are SNHLY and FYNNEI. V lost 5 bases, J lost 8 bases, and 12 bases lay in between. This CDR3 has 12 residues. CDR3 in amino acids: CASSLDVWGYTF. In DNA form, the CDR3 reads TGTGCCAGCAGTCTAGATGTCTGGGGCTACACCTTC.

The genes are TRBV30 and TRBJ1-3; 9 bases match TRBD1. V lost 1 base and J lost 3; bases outside the gene matches: 4. The CDR3 totals 15 residues. Germline V gives CDR1 GTSNPN, CDR2 SVGIG (reference sequence). CDR3 residues: CAWSAGTGFGNTIYF. Here the CDR3 DNA reads TGTGCCTGGAGTGCCGGGACAGGGTTTGGAAACACCATATATTTT.